A single sample gave rise to the 27 T cell receptor beta chains below, sequenced in a study of cytomegalovirus exposure and HLA in healthy donors. 13 Jbeta primers and 60 Vbeta primers were used for the PCR. The repertoire was sequenced with immunoSEQ multiplex PCR; TCRdb's copy has only in-frame clones and lacks some. The sample lists about 190,000 clones; around 85% were seen once. Sequencing was carried out using PBMCs. These TCRs come from a boy aged 2 to 10 in good health and CMV-seronegative.

This chain links TRBV5-6 with TRBJ1-5; 10 bases align to TRBD1. The V segment lost 4 bases and the J segment 6 bases; nucleotides outside the gene matches: 4. The germline CDR1 and CDR2 sequences are SGHDT and YYEEEE. There are 14 residues in the CDR3. CDR3 bases: TGTGCCAGCAGCCGAGACAGGGGGCGTCAGCCCCAGCATTTT. Translating it yields CASSRDRGRQPQHF.

The chain joins TRBV6-5 to TRBJ2-7, with 8 bases identical to TRBD1. Germline V gene data show CDR1 as MNHEY and CDR2 as SVGAGI. This CDR3 contains 15 residues. V was clipped by 2 bases and J by 2 bases; unmatched bases: 5. The CDR3 spells CASSYRQGTPYEQYF. As DNA, the CDR3 is TGTGCCAGCAGTTACCGACAGGGGACTCCCTACGAGCAGTACTTC.

DNA for the CDR3: TGCGCCAGCAGCCAAGAGGGCAGCTATGGCTACACCTTC. It specifies CASSQEGSYGYTF. The rearrangement joins TRBV4-1 to TRBJ1-2; D is undetermined. Germline assignment: CDR1 MGHRA and CDR2 YSYEKL. Trimming cost V 0 bases and J 4 bases, with 6 bases left between them. The CDR3 runs 13 residues.

This clone was seen a single time. The chain is built from TRBV5-6 and TRBJ2-7, with 7 bases lining up with TRBD1. The CDR3 is 16 amino acids. CDR1 SGHDT and CDR2 YYEEEE come from the germline V gene. The junction had 15 bases not matched to a gene; V was cut back by 4 bases and J by 5 bases. The CDR3 DNA follows: TGTGCCAGCAGCCGTTCGACAGGGCGTTATATCCACGAGCAGTACTTC. Its translation: CASSRSTGRYIHEQYF.

The rearrangement uses TRBV19 and TRBJ2-3; D is unclear. CDR3 length equals 16 residues. Germline V gene lookup returns CDR1 LNHDA and CDR2 SQIVND (reference sequence). V was trimmed by 2 bases and J by 2 bases, leaving 14 bases between them. The CDR3 region is CASSIWWPRNTDTQYF. The CDR3 region has the DNA TGTGCCAGTAGTATATGGTGGCCCAGGAACACAGATACGCAGTATTTT.

This clone was observed a few times. V gene TRBV27 combines with J gene TRBJ1-6; D remains unclear. Germline V CDR1 and CDR2: MNHEY, SMNVEV (reference sequence). The CDR3 is 13 amino acids. V shed 3 bases and J shed 5 bases, with 5 bases lying between them. CDR3 sequence (DNA): TGTGCCAGCAGTTTCTTAGATAATTCACCCCTCCACTTT. Its translation: CASSFLDNSPLHF.

This chain connects TRBV6-4 to TRBJ2-2; 8 positions match TRBD2. Germline CDR1 MRHNA, CDR2 SNTAGT. J was trimmed by 6 bases and V by 3 bases; bases with no gene match: 15. This CDR3 is 18 amino acids long. The CDR3 protein is CASSESASGRKGAGELFF. The DNA of the CDR3 is TGTGCCAGCAGTGAATCGGCTAGCGGGCGGAAAGGGGCCGGGGAGCTGTTTTTT.

The chain carries TRBV27 and TRBJ1-5, with D unclear. Germline assignment: CDR1 MNHEY and CDR2 SMNVEV (reference sequence). The CDR3 sequence is 13 residues long. V lost 6 bases, J lost 4 bases, and 10 bases lay in between. CDR3 sequence (DNA): TGTGCCAGCAGCCCGAGTCTGAATCAGCCCCAGCATTTT. Its translation is CASSPSLNQPQHF.

This chain connects TRBV5-1 to TRBJ2-7; D possibly corresponds to TRBD1 (6 bases). The germline CDR1 and CDR2 sequences are SGHRS and YFSETQ. The CDR3 consists of 14 residues. Trimming removed 6 bases from V and 2 bases from J, with 15 bases in between. In DNA, the CDR3 is TGCGCCAGCACATCAGACAGGTACCCCTACGAGCAGTACTTC. This translates into CASTSDRYPYEQYF.

This clone came up once. The chain uses TRBV5-1 and TRBJ2-5, with 8 bases that match TRBD1. V was clipped by 4 bases and J by 4 bases; unmatched bases: 9. This CDR3 spans 15 amino acids. Germline CDR1 is SGHRS and CDR2 is YFSETQ. In DNA, the CDR3 is TGCGCCAGCAGCCCACTCGACAGGGGCGGAGAGACCCAGTACTTC. Translation: CASSPLDRGGETQYF.

The genes are TRBV28 and TRBJ2-7; 9 bases map to TRBD1. This CDR3 has 14 residues. Germline CDR1 reads MDHEN; CDR2 reads SYDVKM. J was trimmed by 2 bases and V by 5 bases; bases with no gene match: 4. In nucleotides, the CDR3 is TGTGCCAGCAGTGTCACAGGGGGCACCTACGAGCAGTACGTC. It specifies CASSVTGGTYEQYV.

The chain has TRBV6-1 and TRBJ2-7, with D possibly being TRBD2 (5 bases). The CDR3 consists of 13 residues. Trimming took off 5 bases at V and 2 bases at J, with 10 bases between the two ends. CDR1 and CDR2 from the germline V gene are MNHNS and SASEGT. CDR3 in DNA: TGTGCCAGCAGTTTCCAGGAGGCCTACGAGCAGTACTTC. Its protein is CASSFQEAYEQYF.

V and J are TRBV7-9 and TRBJ2-1; D may be TRBD1 (5 bases). This CDR3 is built from 12 residues. Germline loops: CDR1 SEHNR, CDR2 FQNEAQ (reference sequence). Deletions cut 5 bases from V and 9 bases from J, with 11 bases between. For the CDR3, the DNA is TGTGCCAGCAGCCAGGGTTGGGGTGAGCAGTTCTTC. It specifies CASSQGWGEQFF.

The chain carries TRBV5-4 and TRBJ1-1; no definite D call. CDR1 and CDR2 from the germline V gene are SGHNT and YYREEE (reference sequence). The ends were cut back, 4 bases at V and 6 bases at J, with 13 bases in the middle. The CDR3 contains 13 residues. CDR3 protein: CASSQEPGAEAFF. In DNA, the CDR3 is TGTGCCAGCAGCCAGGAACCGGGAGCTGAAGCTTTCTTT.

This clone was seen once. This chain joins TRBV25-1 and TRBJ2-2; weak D call: TRBD1 (6 bases). CDR1 is MGHDK, CDR2 SYGVNS, per germline. Trimming took off 1 base at V and 6 bases at J, with 9 bases between the two ends. The CDR3 consists of 14 residues. DNA of the CDR3: TGTGCCAGCAGTGAATTCAGGGGCGCCGGGGAGCTGTTTTTT. Residues: CASSEFRGAGELFF.

This chain connects TRBV6-5 to TRBJ1-6, with D possibly being TRBD1 (6 bases). V lost 5 bases to trimming and J lost 0 bases, with 8 bases between them. In germline, CDR1 is MNHEY, CDR2 SVGAGI. The CDR3 totals 15 residues. The CDR3 DNA reads as TGTGCCAGCAGTCTACAGGGCTCCTATAATTCACCCCTCCACTTT. Translation gives CASSLQGSYNSPLHF.

The chain joins TRBV2 to TRBJ2-3; possible D gene TRBD1, 6 bases. V dropped 8 bases and J dropped 7 bases, with 19 bases sitting between them. This CDR3 is built from 14 residues. Germline values: CDR1 SNHLY, CDR2 FYNNEI. In DNA, the CDR3 is TGTGCCAGCTCCGGACAGATACCTCAGAATACGCAGTATTTT. This translates into CASSGQIPQNTQYF.

This sequence joins TRBV29-1 and TRBJ2-5, with 8 bases that match TRBD1. CDR1 and CDR2 from the germline V gene are SQVTM and ANQGSEA. The CDR3 is made up of 14 amino acids. The trim removed 4 bases at V and 4 bases at J, leaving 8 bases unmatched. CDR3 sequence (DNA): TGCAGCGTTGCAAGGGGTACAGGGGGAGAGACCCAGTACTTC. Its protein product is CSVARGTGGETQYF.

This clone was seen a handful of times. An end of the junction does not agree with germline; a read error may underlie this. The V call is TRBV7-9, the J call TRBJ1-2; 10 nucleotides match TRBD1. The CDR3 extends over 18 amino acids. Germline V gene data show CDR1 as SEHNR and CDR2 as FQNEAQ (reference sequence). The CDR3 sequence: CSSSQRGDRGRGRYGYTF. The CDR3 coding sequence is TGTTCCAGCAGCCAACGCGGGGACAGGGGAAGGGGGCGATATGGCTACACCTTC.

This sequence joins TRBV6-1 and TRBJ1-6; 10 bases fit TRBD1. This CDR3 is 15 amino acids long. The V segment lost 7 bases and the J segment 7 bases; nucleotides outside the gene matches: 7. Germline V lookup: CDR1 MNHNS, CDR2 SASEGT. CDR3 sequence reads: CASIRDRGRNSPLHF. CDR3 bases: TGTGCCAGCATTAGGGACAGGGGACGGAATTCACCCCTCCACTTT.

This chain uses TRBV7-7 with TRBJ2-5; tentative D call: TRBD2 (6 bases). The germline CDR1 and CDR2 sequences are SSHAT and FNYEAQ (reference sequence). Trimming shortened V by 1 base and J by 5 bases, and 11 bases separated the two germline ends. This CDR3 has 14 amino acids. The DNA of the CDR3 is TGTGCCAGCAGCTTAGGCAGCCGGGGGGAGACCCAGTACTTC. This translates into CASSLGSRGETQYF. Using reference TRBV7-7 and TRBJ2-5 for the parts outside the CDR3, the full variable domain is GAGVSQSPRYKVTKRGQDVTLRCDPISSHATLYWYQQALGQGPEFLTYFNYEAQPDKSGLPSDRFSAERPEGSISTLTIQRTEQRDSAMYRCASSLGSRGETQYFGPGTRLLVL.

The chain carries TRBV6-5 and TRBJ2-2; D is possibly TRBD1 (5 bases). This CDR3 spans 13 amino acids. The germline V gene has CDR1 MNHEY and CDR2 SVGAGI. Trimming removed 4 bases at V and 5 bases at J, with 8 bases between. CDR3 amino acids: CASSLKGTGELFF. The CDR3 DNA follows: TGTGCCAGCAGTTTAAAGGGGACCGGGGAGCTGTTTTTT.

The gene calls are TRBV5-1 and TRBJ1-1, with D maybe TRBD1 (5 bases). V was pared by 1 base and J by 0 bases, with 7 bases between. The CDR3 is 14 amino acids. Germline V gives CDR1 SGHRS, CDR2 YFSETQ. The CDR3 loop reads CASSLRGLNTEAFF. As DNA, the CDR3 is TGCGCCAGCAGCTTGCGGGGGTTGAACACTGAAGCTTTCTTT.

In its sample, this clone was seen once. V usage is TRBV4-1 and J usage is TRBJ1-1, with TRBD1 as a possible D gene (5 bases). This CDR3 contains 14 residues. V gave up 0 bases and J gave up 1 base, with 6 bases separating them. CDR1 and CDR2 from the germline V gene are MGHRA and YSYEKL. In DNA, the CDR3 is TGCGCCAGCAGCCAAGACCAGGGGAACACTGAAGCTTTCTTT. Protein sequence: CASSQDQGNTEAFF.

V and J are TRBV27 and TRBJ2-1; 10 nucleotides match TRBD2. The CDR3 consists of 16 residues. Germline values: CDR1 MNHEY, CDR2 SMNVEV (reference sequence). Trimming removed 2 bases from V and 8 bases from J; junction bases left unmatched: 9. Written as DNA, the CDR3 is TGTGCCAGCAGTTTACGGCTAGCGGGAGTCACCCATGAGCAGTTCTTC. It is translated as CASSLRLAGVTHEQFF.

The J gene is TRBJ2-5, the V gene TRBV20-1; D ambiguous. This CDR3 has 11 residues. Germline CDR1 and CDR2: DFQATT and SNEGSKA (reference sequence). V gave up 7 bases and J gave up 0 bases, with 6 bases separating them. The CDR3 here is CSGGNQETQYF. The CDR3 bases are TGCAGTGGAGGCAACCAAGAGACCCAGTACTTC.

The chain combines TRBV30 with TRBJ2-3; no reliable D call. There are 14 residues in the CDR3. Trimming stripped 2 bases from V and 0 bases from J, with 9 bases between. Germline values: CDR1 GTSNPN, CDR2 SVGIG (reference sequence). CDR3 region: CAWSMSRSTDTQYF. The CDR3 DNA follows: TGTGCCTGGAGTATGTCCAGAAGCACAGATACGCAGTATTTT.